One sample yielded the 8 T cell receptor beta chains listed below, sequenced in a study of identical twins. Each CDR3 protein is one row after TCRdb ran MiXCR on the 5' RACE reads. The sample consists of approximately 700,000 distinct CDR3 sequences, 15% to 20% of them appearing once. These same data were also listed under a study on T cells expressing NK-cell markers.

Specimen: PBMCs. The receptors come from a woman between 18 and 30 years old in good health.

This clonotype has a handful of counts. The chain joins TRBV27 to TRBJ1-2; D is undetermined. The V gene's germline CDR1 is MNHEY and CDR2 SMNVEV (reference sequence). Between the trimmed V and J ends, which lost 2 bases and 3 bases, there was a span of 19 bases. The CDR3 runs 17 residues. This CDR3 reads CASSLLSPAFPYYGYTF. The CDR3 DNA is TGTGCCAGCAGTTTACTCTCCCCGGCCTTCCCCTACTATGGCTACACCTTC.

This clonotype was detected a few times. J is TRBJ2-2 and V is TRBV5-1, with D uncertain. This CDR3 contains 14 residues. In germline, CDR1 is SGHRS, CDR2 YFSETQ. V dropped 1 base and J dropped 2 bases, with 6 bases sitting between them. Written as DNA, the CDR3 is TGCGCCAGCAGCTTGCGCGTAAACACCGGGGAGCTGTTTTTT. Amino acids: CASSLRVNTGELFF.

This clonotype was seen ten or more times. The V and J genes are TRBV18 and TRBJ2-5, with D tentatively TRBD1 or TRBD2 (5 bases each). This CDR3 has 13 amino acids. The germline V and J ends were trimmed by 1 base and 4 bases, with 7 bases remaining between them. Germline assignment: CDR1 KGHSH and CDR2 LQKENI. The CDR3 sequence: CASSPRDLETQYF. DNA for the CDR3: TGTGCCAGCTCACCACGGGACCTAGAGACCCAGTACTTC.

This clonotype was found many times. The V gene is TRBV12-3 or TRBV12-4, the J gene TRBJ1-2, with TRBD1 matching over 8 bases. The CDR3 runs 15 residues. Trimming at V came to 5 bases and at J to 2 bases, leaving 7 bases not matched to a gene. Written as DNA, the CDR3 is TGTGCCAGCAGTCCCCGTCAGGGGGCGAACTATGGCTACACCTTC. Its translation: CASSPRQGANYGYTF.

This clonotype is categorized as medium-sized. This chain connects TRBV20-1 to TRBJ2-1, with a tentative D call TRBD2 (5 bases). The CDR3 loop spans 14 amino acids. CDR1 is DFQATT and CDR2 is SNEGSKA in the germline V gene (reference sequence). Trimming took 0 bases from V and 4 from J, leaving 10 bases between them. Here the CDR3 DNA reads TGCAGTGCTAGAGATACTAGGGATTACAATGAGCAGTTCTTC. Residues: CSARDTRDYNEQFF.

This clonotype was observed a few times. The chain joins TRBV7-6 to TRBJ1-1, with D unresolved. The V gene's germline CDR1 is SGHVS and CDR2 FNYEAQ. V shed 1 base and J shed 0 bases, with 9 bases lying between them. The CDR3 loop spans 15 amino acids. The CDR3 DNA reads TGTGCCAGCAGCTTAGGTGCCAGGCTGAACACTGAAGCTTTCTTT. As protein: CASSLGARLNTEAFF.

CDR3 loop: CSALWVYEQYF. In DNA, the CDR3 is TGCAGCGCCCTTTGGGTCTACGAGCAGTACTTC. The V and J genes are TRBV29-1 and TRBJ2-7; D ambiguous. The germline V gene has CDR1 SQVTM and CDR2 ANQGSEA. The V end lost 7 bases, the J end lost 3 bases, and 10 bases lay between the germline ends. This CDR3 region has 11 residues.

As DNA, the CDR3 is TGTGCCAGCAGCCCTCCGTTGGCGGGAGGGCCTGATACGCAGTATTTT. Its translation: CASSPPLAGGPDTQYF. The chain combines TRBV13 with TRBJ2-3; 9 nucleotides agree with TRBD2. Unmatched junction bases numbered 12, after V lost 5 bases and J lost 6 bases. The V gene's germline CDR1 is PRHDT and CDR2 FYEKMQ (reference sequence). This CDR3 region has 16 residues.